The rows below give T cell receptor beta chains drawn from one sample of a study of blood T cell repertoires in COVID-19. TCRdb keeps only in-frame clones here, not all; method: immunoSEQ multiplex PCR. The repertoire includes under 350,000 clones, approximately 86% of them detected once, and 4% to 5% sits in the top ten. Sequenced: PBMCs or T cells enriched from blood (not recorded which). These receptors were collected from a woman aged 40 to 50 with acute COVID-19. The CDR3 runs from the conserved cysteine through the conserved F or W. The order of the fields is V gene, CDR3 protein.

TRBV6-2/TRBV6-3 CASSQYGWGLKYNEQFF
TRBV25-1 CASSGRLAGGRYNEQFF
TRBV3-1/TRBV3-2 CASSQMRDSGNTIYF
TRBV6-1 CASSDYTTPGRSSYNEQFF
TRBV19 CASRGTSGRSYNEQFF
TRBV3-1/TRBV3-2 CASSQVETRKTAGELFF
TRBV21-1 CASRKGQAFLNTEAFF
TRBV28 CASSLLGQGTKNIQYF
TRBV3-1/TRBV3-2 CASSQAAGYTF
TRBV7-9 CASSLSGGEYSNQPQHF
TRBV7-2 CASSLGQGYTGELFF
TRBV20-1 CSASVVAGGRETQYF
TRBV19 CASSIDKGGEETQYF
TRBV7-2 CASSVQGDAYGYTF
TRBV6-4 CASSDSMVRGSRDQPQHF
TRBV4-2 CASSQAASGTYNEQFF
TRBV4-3 CASSRTPGQRSYNEQFF
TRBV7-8 CASSLRASGSDKTQYF
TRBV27 CASSPPRRGNTEAFF
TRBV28 CASKESPGGQGSYEQYF